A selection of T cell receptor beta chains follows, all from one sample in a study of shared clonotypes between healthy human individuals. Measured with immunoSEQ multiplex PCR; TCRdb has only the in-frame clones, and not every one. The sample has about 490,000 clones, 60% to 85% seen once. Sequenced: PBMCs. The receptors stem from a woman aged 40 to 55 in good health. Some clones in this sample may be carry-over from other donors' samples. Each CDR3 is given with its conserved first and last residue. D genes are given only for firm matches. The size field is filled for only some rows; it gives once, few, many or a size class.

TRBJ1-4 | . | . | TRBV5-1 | TGCGCCAGCAGCTTTGAGGGGGGGCGACGTGAAAAACTGTTTTTT | CASSFEGGRREKLFF
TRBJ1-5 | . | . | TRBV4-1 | TGCGCCAGCAGCCAAGTGGGGTGGGGGTATGGCAATCAGCCCCAGCATTTT | CASSQVGWGYGNQPQHF
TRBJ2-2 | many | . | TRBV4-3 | TGCGCCAGCAGCCCAGCAGGGTCGGATCCGAACACCGGGGAGCTGTTTTTT | CASSPAGSDPNTGELFF
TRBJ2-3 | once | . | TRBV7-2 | TGTGCCAGCAGCTTAGCGGATGTACGCACAGATACGCAGTATTTT | CASSLADVRTDTQYF
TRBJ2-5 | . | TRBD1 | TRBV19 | TGTGCCAGTAGTATCCGGGGACAGATTTTGGAGACCCAGTACTTC | CASSIRGQILETQYF
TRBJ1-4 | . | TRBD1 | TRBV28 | TGTGCCAGCAGCCATCAACTCCCGACAGGGGCGGCCGAAAAACTGTTTTTT | CASSHQLPTGAAEKLFF
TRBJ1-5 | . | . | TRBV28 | TGTGCCAGCAGTTTGGGTAGGGGGAGTCAGCCCCAGCATTTT | CASSLGRGSQPQHF
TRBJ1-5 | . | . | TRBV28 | TGTGCCAGCAGTTTAGGAGACAGGACCAATCAGCCCCAGCATTTT | CASSLGDRTNQPQHF
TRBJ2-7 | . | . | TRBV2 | TGTGCCAGCAGTGAAGCGCAGACAGAGCTGTACGAGCAGTACTTC | CASSEAQTELYEQYF
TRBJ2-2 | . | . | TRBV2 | TGTGCCAGCAACTTCGGGTATGGCACCGGGGAGCTGTTTTTT | CASNFGYGTGELFF
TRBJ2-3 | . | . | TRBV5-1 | TGCGCCAGCAACGAAGCTAGCACAGATACGCAGTATTTT | CASNEASTDTQYF
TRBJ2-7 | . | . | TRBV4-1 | TGCGCCAGCAGCCAAGGGACAGCGAGCTCCTACGAGCAGTACTTC | CASSQGTASSYEQYF
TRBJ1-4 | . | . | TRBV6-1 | TGTGCCAGCAGTGAAGGAGGATTTCTTGAAAAACTGTTTTTT | CASSEGGFLEKLFF
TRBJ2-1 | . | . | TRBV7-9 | TGTGCCAGCAGCTTAGCGAGCGGAGCGGCCTCCTACAATGAGCAGTTCTTC | CASSLASGAASYNEQFF
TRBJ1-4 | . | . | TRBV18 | TGTGCCAGCTCACCTGGAGCTAATGAAAAACTGTTTTTT | CASSPGANEKLFF
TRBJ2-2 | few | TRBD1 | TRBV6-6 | TGTGCCAGCAGTTATTCGACAGGGGGCAGCGGGGAGCTGTTTTTT | CASSYSTGGSGELFF
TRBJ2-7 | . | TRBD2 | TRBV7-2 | TGTGCCAGCAGCTTAGCCCCTAGCGGGAGGACTAGCTCCTACGAGCAGTACTTC | CASSLAPSGRTSSYEQYF
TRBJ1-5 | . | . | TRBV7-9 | TGTGCCAGCAGCTTAGTAGGGGGTCAGCCCCAGCATTTT | CASSLVGGQPQHF
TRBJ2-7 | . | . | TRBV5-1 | TGCGCCAGCAGGTTTGTCTTAGGCAGAGGAAACCCATCCGGAGGTACTTACGAGCAGTACTTC | CASRFVLGRGNPSGGTYEQYF
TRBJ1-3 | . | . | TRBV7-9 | TGTGCCAGCAGCTTATCGGTCGGGCTGGACACCATATATTTT | CASSLSVGLDTIYF
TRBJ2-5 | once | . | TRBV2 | TGTGCCAGCAGTGAACGTCAGGGTGAGACAGAGACCCAGTACTTC | CASSERQGETETQYF
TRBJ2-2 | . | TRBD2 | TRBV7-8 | TGTGCCAGCACCCTGCGGGGACTAGCGGGAGGGCATACCGGGGAGCTGTTTTTT | CASTLRGLAGGHTGELFF